This TCR beta chain emerged from a study of blood T cell repertoires in COVID-19 (dated by TCRdb to about 2020). Turning to the overall study: Collaborator samples came from the United States, Italy and Spain and covered acute and convalescent phases of COVID-19. The material from the prospective study consisted of cDNA or gDNA derived from T cells, B-cell-depleted T cells, or PBMCs. Subjects who had been exposed to COVID-19, were actively infected with it, or had recovered from it provided the deeply sampled blood TCRbeta repertoires that made up the dataset. The repertoires were released in a freely available public database meant as a resource for research on the immune response to SARS-CoV-2. The samples were drawn from two sources: the first 160 participants of the ongoing ImmuneRACE study, and over 950 subjects contributed by 6 global collaborators. The sample metadata nearly always contained a de-identified subject ID, COVID-19 status, age in years and sex. Where available, HLA class I and class II types were taken from metadata supplied by the sample provider and were not determined by assay-based typing.

The germline V gene yields SGHNT for CDR1 and YENEEA for CDR2. From cysteine to phenylalanine, the CDR3 is 15 amino acids long. The kept DNA is CDR3 alone, 45 bases in frame from the first base. Trimming takes 1 base from V and 0 bases from J, and the germline ends sit 10 bases apart. The immunoSEQ Assay, a bias-controlled multiplex PCR, was used to amplify TCRbeta CDR3 regions from genomic DNA. In the authors' own workflow: Nucleated cell counts per sample were estimated from amplification of reference gene primers within the assay. To quantify the absolute abundance of each unique TCRbeta CDR3 rearrangement, sequence reads were collapsed and filtered. For each sample, productive Simpson clonality was calculated by taking the square root of Simpson's diversity index across productive rearrangements. This is the immuneACCESS table as TCRdb keeps it, with only in-frame sequences that have V and J called. A part of the clones is gone; compared with another copy, unresolved V genes explain less than half, and the rest is unexplained. V and J calls plus clone size are reproduced from that table; the DNA served to infer D and trimming. This sample is represented by about 400,000 clones; around 87% of them were singletons. Under 3% of the sample is taken by the ten largest.

This clone showed up just a few times. It has no known antigen specificity. Within one base of it there is no much larger clone, and no base qualities were kept. Collaborating institutions collected whole blood in K2EDTA tubes following their own protocols. For TCRbeta analysis, collaborator samples were shipped as frozen whole blood, as isolated PBMCs, or as DNA extracted from either sample type. Broader findings and caveats from the paper: The quantity of clinical and demographic metadata differed by source and by participant and was supplied without curation.

Sequencing used peripheral blood. This TCR derives from a human donor in a cohort sampled during active COVID-19. The receptor chain draws on TRBV11-3 and TRBJ2-7; no D segment can be confidently identified. The sequenced DNA is TGTGCCAGCAGCTTAGGTGTCGGTAGCTCCTACGAGCAGTACTTC. This sequence encodes CASSLGVGSSYEQYF.